These T cell receptor beta chains were read from a single sample in a study of human T cells and chemical hapten exposure. TCRdb redid the calling of the RACE reads with MiXCR, one entry per CDR3 protein. Among about 42,000 distinct CDR3 sequences, about an eighth were seen once, and the ten largest hold over 5.5%. The specimen comprised whole blood, sampled in connection with sensitization to the hapten diphenylcyclopropenone (DPC). The receptors shown here come from a woman aged 30 to 39 with alopecia areata. Some clones in this sample may be carry-over from other donors' samples. CDR3s include the opening cysteine and the closing phenylalanine or tryptophan. A D gene is named only where the DNA matches it firmly. Clone sizes are given selectively: once, few, many, or a class where the clone is expanded.

D gene: NA; clone size: NA; J gene: TRBJ1-6; V gene: TRBV12-3/TRBV12-4; CDR3 protein: CASSYSLGNSPLHF; CDR3 DNA: TGTGCCAGCAGTTATTCTCTGGGGAATTCACCCCTCCACTTT
D gene: NA; clone size: NA; J gene: TRBJ1-5; V gene: TRBV28; CDR3 protein: CASSPATVGREPQHF; CDR3 DNA: TGTGCCAGCAGCCCCGCGACAGTGGGACGGGAGCCCCAGCATTTT
D gene: TRBD2; clone size: few; J gene: TRBJ2-1; V gene: TRBV12-3/TRBV12-4; CDR3 protein: CASRHLAGHNEQFF; CDR3 DNA: TGTGCCAGCAGACATCTAGCGGGACACAATGAGCAGTTCTTC
D gene: TRBD2; clone size: few; J gene: TRBJ2-5; V gene: TRBV28; CDR3 protein: CASSFPSRLAEQETQYF; CDR3 DNA: TGTGCCAGCAGTTTTCCCAGCAGGCTAGCGGAACAAGAGACCCAGTACTTC
D gene: NA; clone size: many; J gene: TRBJ2-1; V gene: TRBV2; CDR3 protein: CASILFSGSNEQFF; CDR3 DNA: TGTGCCAGCATTCTTTTCAGCGGGTCTAATGAGCAGTTCTTC
D gene: NA; clone size: NA; J gene: TRBJ2-1; V gene: TRBV29-1; CDR3 protein: CSVVGGLTLNEQFF; CDR3 DNA: TGCAGCGTTGTAGGTGGGCTAACCCTCAATGAGCAGTTCTTC
D gene: TRBD2; clone size: many; J gene: TRBJ2-5; V gene: TRBV20-1; CDR3 protein: CSARRGLAGELQETQYF; CDR3 DNA: TGCAGTGCTAGGCGGGGGTTAGCGGGAGAGCTCCAAGAGACCCAGTACTTC
D gene: TRBD1; clone size: many; J gene: TRBJ2-3; V gene: TRBV11-2; CDR3 protein: CASSRRDRDTDTQYF; CDR3 DNA: TGTGCCAGCAGCCGCAGGGACAGGGATACAGATACGCAGTATTTT
D gene: NA; clone size: NA; J gene: TRBJ2-7; V gene: TRBV2; CDR3 protein: CASSQVLNEQYF; CDR3 DNA: TGTGCCAGCAGCCAGGTTCTGAACGAGCAGTACTTC
D gene: NA; clone size: few; J gene: TRBJ2-7; V gene: TRBV3-1; CDR3 protein: CASSQDQTGLYEQYF; CDR3 DNA: TGTGCCAGCAGCCAAGACCAGACGGGCCTCTACGAGCAGTACTTC
D gene: NA; clone size: many; J gene: TRBJ1-2; V gene: TRBV19; CDR3 protein: CASSIDVAEYYGYTF; CDR3 DNA: TGTGCCAGTAGTATAGACGTTGCAGAGTACTATGGCTACACCTTC
D gene: TRBD1; clone size: many; J gene: TRBJ2-1; V gene: TRBV7-9; CDR3 protein: CASSQGQVVVNEQFF; CDR3 DNA: TGTGCCAGCAGCCAGGGACAGGTCGTCGTGAATGAGCAGTTCTTC
D gene: NA; clone size: many; J gene: TRBJ2-2; V gene: TRBV20-1; CDR3 protein: CSARQPNTGELFF; CDR3 DNA: TGCAGTGCGCGACAGCCGAACACCGGGGAGCTGTTTTTT
D gene: NA; clone size: many; J gene: TRBJ1-2; V gene: TRBV20-1; CDR3 protein: CSARVSVSFYGYTF; CDR3 DNA: TGCAGTGCTAGAGTCAGCGTGTCCTTCTATGGCTACACCTTC
D gene: NA; clone size: many; J gene: TRBJ2-3; V gene: TRBV7-8; CDR3 protein: CASSLLPGASTDTQYF; CDR3 DNA: TGTGCCAGCAGCTTACTCCCTGGAGCGAGCACAGATACGCAGTATTTT
D gene: NA; clone size: NA; J gene: TRBJ2-1; V gene: TRBV20-1; CDR3 protein: CSAREEWTLNEQFF; CDR3 DNA: TGCAGTGCTAGAGAAGAGTGGACCCTTAATGAGCAGTTCTTC
D gene: NA; clone size: few; J gene: TRBJ1-1; V gene: TRBV3-1; CDR3 protein: CASSQDLEQYPNTEAFF; CDR3 DNA: TGTGCCAGCAGCCAAGATCTGGAACAATATCCGAACACTGAAGCTTTCTTT
D gene: NA; clone size: many; J gene: TRBJ2-7; V gene: TRBV19; CDR3 protein: CASSPERGITYEQYF; CDR3 DNA: TGTGCCAGTAGTCCCGAAAGGGGCATCACCTACGAGCAGTACTTC
D gene: TRBD2; clone size: few; J gene: TRBJ2-1; V gene: TRBV7-9; CDR3 protein: CASSGGRASYNEQFF; CDR3 DNA: TGTGCCAGCAGCGGCGGGAGGGCCTCCTACAATGAGCAGTTCTTC
D gene: NA; clone size: many; J gene: TRBJ2-3; V gene: TRBV20-1; CDR3 protein: CSVGSTDTQYF; CDR3 DNA: TGCAGTGTAGGGAGCACAGATACGCAGTATTTT
D gene: NA; clone size: NA; J gene: TRBJ1-6; V gene: TRBV16; CDR3 protein: CVSSQSKSNSPLHF; CDR3 DNA: TGTGTCAGCAGCCAATCTAAAAGCAATTCACCCCTCCACTTT
D gene: NA; clone size: few; J gene: TRBJ2-3; V gene: TRBV2; CDR3 protein: CASSGQVTDGTDTQYF; CDR3 DNA: TGTGCCAGCAGTGGGCAGGTGACAGACGGCACAGATACGCAGTATTTT
D gene: TRBD2; clone size: few; J gene: TRBJ2-7; V gene: TRBV5-1; CDR3 protein: CASSLGSGVSYEQYF; CDR3 DNA: TGCGCCAGCAGCTTGGGTAGCGGGGTTTCCTACGAGCAGTACTTC
D gene: TRBD1; clone size: many; J gene: TRBJ2-1; V gene: TRBV7-3; CDR3 protein: CASSSGQTKYNEQFF; CDR3 DNA: TGTGCCAGCAGCTCGGGACAGACCAAGTACAATGAGCAGTTCTTC
D gene: NA; clone size: many; J gene: TRBJ2-5; V gene: TRBV12-3/TRBV12-4; CDR3 protein: CASSLANARGGETQYF; CDR3 DNA: TGTGCCAGCAGTTTAGCGAATGCGAGGGGGGGAGAGACCCAGTACTTC
D gene: TRBD1; clone size: many; J gene: TRBJ1-3; V gene: TRBV4-3; CDR3 protein: CASSQSGGLSGNTIYF; CDR3 DNA: TGCGCCAGCAGCCAGTCAGGGGGCCTCTCTGGAAACACCATATATTTT
D gene: NA; clone size: NA; J gene: TRBJ1-6; V gene: TRBV7-9; CDR3 protein: CASSHGGESSPLHF; CDR3 DNA: TGTGCCAGCAGCCATGGGGGCGAGAGTTCACCCCTCCACTTT
D gene: NA; clone size: few; J gene: TRBJ2-3; V gene: TRBV27; CDR3 protein: CASRLTFTDTQYF; CDR3 DNA: TGTGCCAGCAGACTAACTTTCACAGATACGCAGTATTTT
D gene: TRBD1; clone size: many; J gene: TRBJ1-4; V gene: TRBV15; CDR3 protein: CATSRDDRGEKLFF; CDR3 DNA: TGTGCCACCAGCAGAGACGACAGGGGAGAAAAACTGTTTTTT
D gene: TRBD2; clone size: many; J gene: TRBJ2-1; V gene: TRBV29-1; CDR3 protein: CSAAPLPGTSGSKSYNEQFF; CDR3 DNA: TGCAGCGCCGCTCCGTTACCCGGGACTAGCGGGAGCAAGTCCTACAATGAGCAGTTCTTC
D gene: NA; clone size: many; J gene: TRBJ1-1; V gene: TRBV20-1; CDR3 protein: CSARASPYLNTEAFF; CDR3 DNA: TGCAGTGCTAGAGCCTCTCCCTATCTGAACACTGAAGCTTTCTTT
D gene: NA; clone size: NA; J gene: TRBJ1-5; V gene: TRBV20-1; CDR3 protein: CSAREGRNQPQHF; CDR3 DNA: TGCAGTGCTAGGGAGGGGCGAAATCAGCCCCAGCATTTT
D gene: NA; clone size: NA; J gene: TRBJ2-1; V gene: TRBV10-3; CDR3 protein: CAISVGFGSEQFF; CDR3 DNA: TGTGCCATCAGTGTGGGGTTCGGGAGTGAGCAGTTCTTC
D gene: NA; clone size: few; J gene: TRBJ2-1; V gene: TRBV20-1; CDR3 protein: CSARDYGGNNEQFF; CDR3 DNA: TGCAGTGCTAGAGATTATGGGGGAAACAATGAGCAGTTCTTC
D gene: TRBD2; clone size: few; J gene: TRBJ2-7; V gene: TRBV7-3; CDR3 protein: CASSLKGGTSGNYEQYF; CDR3 DNA: TGTGCCAGCAGCTTAAAGGGCGGGACTAGCGGAAATTACGAGCAGTACTTC
D gene: TRBD1; clone size: many; J gene: TRBJ2-7; V gene: TRBV4-2; CDR3 protein: CASSRGQGVHEQYF; CDR3 DNA: TGTGCCAGCAGCCGAGGACAGGGGGTCCACGAGCAGTACTTC
D gene: NA; clone size: many; J gene: TRBJ1-1; V gene: TRBV3-1; CDR3 protein: CASSQAPFGTEAFF; CDR3 DNA: TGTGCCAGCAGCCAAGCCCCATTTGGTACTGAAGCTTTCTTT